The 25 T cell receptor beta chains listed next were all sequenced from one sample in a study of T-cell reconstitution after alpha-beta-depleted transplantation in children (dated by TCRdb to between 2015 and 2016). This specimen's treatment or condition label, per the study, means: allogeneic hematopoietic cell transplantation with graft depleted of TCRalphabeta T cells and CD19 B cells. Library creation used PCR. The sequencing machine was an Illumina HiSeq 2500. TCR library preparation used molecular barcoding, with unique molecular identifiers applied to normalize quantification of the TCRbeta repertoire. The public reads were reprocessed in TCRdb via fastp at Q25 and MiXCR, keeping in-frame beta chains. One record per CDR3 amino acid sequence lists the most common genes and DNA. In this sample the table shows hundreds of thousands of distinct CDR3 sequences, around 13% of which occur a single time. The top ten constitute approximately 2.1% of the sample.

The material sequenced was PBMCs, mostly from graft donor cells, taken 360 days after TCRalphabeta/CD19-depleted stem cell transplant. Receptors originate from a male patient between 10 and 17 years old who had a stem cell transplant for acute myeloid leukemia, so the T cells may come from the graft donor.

The CDR3 region is CSASGGLAQWEQFF. The CDR3 nucleotides are TGCAGTGCTAGCGGTGGACTTGCCCAATGGGAGCAGTTCTTC. This chain links TRBV20-1 with TRBJ2-1; D may be TRBD2 (5 bases). The CDR3 is 14 amino acids. Trimming shortened V by 3 bases and J by 10 bases, and 19 bases separated the two germline ends. CDR1 is DFQATT and CDR2 is SNEGSKA in the germline V gene (reference sequence).

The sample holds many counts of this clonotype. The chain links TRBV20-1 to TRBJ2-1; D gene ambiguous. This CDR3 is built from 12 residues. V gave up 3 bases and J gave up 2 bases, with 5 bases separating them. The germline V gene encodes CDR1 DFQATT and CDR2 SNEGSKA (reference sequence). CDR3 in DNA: TGCAGTGCTAGGGGGACCTACAATGAGCAGTTCTTC. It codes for CSARGTYNEQFF.

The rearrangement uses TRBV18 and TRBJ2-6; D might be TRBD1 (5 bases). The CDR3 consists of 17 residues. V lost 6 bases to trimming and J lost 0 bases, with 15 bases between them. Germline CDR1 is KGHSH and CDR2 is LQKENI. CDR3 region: CASSQTTGISGANVLTF. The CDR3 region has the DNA TGTGCCAGCTCGCAAACAACAGGAATCTCTGGGGCCAACGTCCTGACTTTC. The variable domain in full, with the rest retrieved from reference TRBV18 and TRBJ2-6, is NAGVMQNPRHLVRRRGQEARLRCSPMKGHSHVYWYRQLPEEGLKFMVYLQKENIIDESGMPKERFSAEFPKEGPSILRIQQVVRGDSAAYFCASSQTTGISGANVLTFGAGSRLTVL.

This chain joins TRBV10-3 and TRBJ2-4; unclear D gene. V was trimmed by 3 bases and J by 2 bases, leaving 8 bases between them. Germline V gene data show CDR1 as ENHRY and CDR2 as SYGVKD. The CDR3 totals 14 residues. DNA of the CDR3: TGTGCCATCAGTGACGGAGTATCCAAAAACATTCAGTACTTC. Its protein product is CAISDGVSKNIQYF.

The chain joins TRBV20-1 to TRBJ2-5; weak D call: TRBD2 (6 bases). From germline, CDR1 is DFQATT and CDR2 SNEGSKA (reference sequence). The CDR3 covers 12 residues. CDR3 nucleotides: TGCACCCCGGTCGGGAGTGGAGAGACCCAGTACTTC. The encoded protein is CTPVGSGETQYF.

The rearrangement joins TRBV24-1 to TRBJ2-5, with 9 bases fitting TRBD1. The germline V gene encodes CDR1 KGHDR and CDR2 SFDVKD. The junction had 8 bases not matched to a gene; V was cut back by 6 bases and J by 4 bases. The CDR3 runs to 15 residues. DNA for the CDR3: TGTGCCACCAGTCGGGGGACAGGGCTGGGAGAGACCCAGTACTTC. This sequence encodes CATSRGTGLGETQYF.

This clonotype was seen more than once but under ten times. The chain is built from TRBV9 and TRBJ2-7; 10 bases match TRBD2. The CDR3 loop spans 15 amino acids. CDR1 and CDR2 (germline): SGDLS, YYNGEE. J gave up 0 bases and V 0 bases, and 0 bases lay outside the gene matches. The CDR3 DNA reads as TGTGCCAGCAGCGTAGGACTAGCGGGCTCCTACGAGCAGTACTTC. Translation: CASSVGLAGSYEQYF. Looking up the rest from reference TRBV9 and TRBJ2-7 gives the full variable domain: DSGVTQTPKHLITATGQRVTLRCSPRSGDLSVYWYQQSLDQGLQFLIQYYNGEERAKGNILERFSAQQFPDLHSELNLSSLELGDSALYFCASSVGLAGSYEQYFGPGTRLTVT.

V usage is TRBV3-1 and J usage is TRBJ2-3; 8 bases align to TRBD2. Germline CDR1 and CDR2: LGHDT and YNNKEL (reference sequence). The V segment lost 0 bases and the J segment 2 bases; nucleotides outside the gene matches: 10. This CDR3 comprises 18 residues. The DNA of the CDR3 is TGTGCCAGCAGCCAAGAAAATAGCGGGAAAGGAATCACAGATACGCAGTATTTT. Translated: CASSQENSGKGITDTQYF.

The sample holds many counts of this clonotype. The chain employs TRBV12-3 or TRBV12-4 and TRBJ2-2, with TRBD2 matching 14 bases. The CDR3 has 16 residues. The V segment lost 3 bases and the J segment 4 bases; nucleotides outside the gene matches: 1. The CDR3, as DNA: TGTGCCAGCAGTTTTGGACTAGCGGGGGGCACCGGGGAGCTGTTTTTT. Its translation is CASSFGLAGGTGELFF.

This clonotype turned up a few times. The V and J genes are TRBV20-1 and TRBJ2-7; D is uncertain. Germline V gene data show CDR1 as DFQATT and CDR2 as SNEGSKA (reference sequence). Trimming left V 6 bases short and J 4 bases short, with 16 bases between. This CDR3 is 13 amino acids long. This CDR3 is CSAGWVEGYEQYF. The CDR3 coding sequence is TGCAGTGCGGGGTGGGTCGAAGGGTACGAGCAGTACTTC.

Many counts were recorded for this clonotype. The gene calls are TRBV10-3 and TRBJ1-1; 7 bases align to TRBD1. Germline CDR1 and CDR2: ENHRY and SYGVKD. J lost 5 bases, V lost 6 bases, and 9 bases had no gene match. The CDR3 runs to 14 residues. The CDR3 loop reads CAIRAGGEGTEAFF. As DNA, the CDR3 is TGTGCCATCAGAGCAGGGGGAGAGGGGACTGAAGCTTTCTTT.

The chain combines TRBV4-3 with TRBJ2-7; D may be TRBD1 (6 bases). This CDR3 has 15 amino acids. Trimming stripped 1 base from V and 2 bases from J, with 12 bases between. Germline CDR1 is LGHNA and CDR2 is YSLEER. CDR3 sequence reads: CASSQATGGPYEQYF. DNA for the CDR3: TGCGCCAGCAGCCAAGCGACAGGCGGACCCTACGAGCAGTACTTC.

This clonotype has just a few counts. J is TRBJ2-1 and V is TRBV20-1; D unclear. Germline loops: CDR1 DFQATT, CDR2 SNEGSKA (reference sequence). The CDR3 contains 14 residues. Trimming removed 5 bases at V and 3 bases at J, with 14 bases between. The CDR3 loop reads CSARKVVNYNEQFF. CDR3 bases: TGCAGTGCTCGGAAGGTGGTTAACTACAATGAGCAGTTCTTC.

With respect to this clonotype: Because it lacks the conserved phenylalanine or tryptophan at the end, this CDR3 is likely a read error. CDR3 protein: CASSHGRAPNTEAFC. The CDR3 coding sequence is TGTGCCAGCAGCCACGGCAGGGCGCCGAACACTGAAGCTTTCTGT. The V gene is TRBV3-1, the J gene TRBJ1-1; weak D call: TRBD1 (5 bases). Trimming removed 3 bases from V and 1 base from J, with 12 bases in between. Germline CDR1 and CDR2: LGHDT and YNNKEL (reference sequence). CDR3 length: 15 residues.

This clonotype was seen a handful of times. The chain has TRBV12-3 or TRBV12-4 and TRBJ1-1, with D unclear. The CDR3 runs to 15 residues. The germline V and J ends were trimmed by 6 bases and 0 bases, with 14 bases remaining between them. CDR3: CASRLQVTLNTEAFF. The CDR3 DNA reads TGTGCCAGCAGACTCCAGGTTACCCTGAACACTGAAGCTTTCTTT.

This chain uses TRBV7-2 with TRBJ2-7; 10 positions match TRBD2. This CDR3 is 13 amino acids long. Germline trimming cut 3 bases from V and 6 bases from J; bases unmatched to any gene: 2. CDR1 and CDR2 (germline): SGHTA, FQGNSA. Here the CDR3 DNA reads TGTGCCAGCAGCTTTCTAGCGGGAGTCGAGCAGTACTTC. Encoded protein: CASSFLAGVEQYF.

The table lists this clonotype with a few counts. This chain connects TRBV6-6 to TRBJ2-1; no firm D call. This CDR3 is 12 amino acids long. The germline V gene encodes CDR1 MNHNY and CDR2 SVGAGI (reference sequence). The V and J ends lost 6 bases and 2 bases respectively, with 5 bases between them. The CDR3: CASRSAYNEQFF. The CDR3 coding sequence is TGTGCCAGCAGATCGGCCTACAATGAGCAGTTCTTC.

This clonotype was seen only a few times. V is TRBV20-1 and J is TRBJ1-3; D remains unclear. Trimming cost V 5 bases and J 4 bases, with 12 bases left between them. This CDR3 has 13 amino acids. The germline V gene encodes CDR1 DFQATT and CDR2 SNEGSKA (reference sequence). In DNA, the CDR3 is TGCAGTGCTTGGACCCCGGTGGGAAACACCATATATTTT. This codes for CSAWTPVGNTIYF.

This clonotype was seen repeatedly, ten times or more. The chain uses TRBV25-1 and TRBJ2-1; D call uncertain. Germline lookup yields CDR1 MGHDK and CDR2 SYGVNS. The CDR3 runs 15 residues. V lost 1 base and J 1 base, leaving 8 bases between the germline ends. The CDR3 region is CASSEWKGSYNEQFF. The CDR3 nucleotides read TGTGCCAGCAGTGAATGGAAAGGGTCCTACAATGAGCAGTTCTTC.

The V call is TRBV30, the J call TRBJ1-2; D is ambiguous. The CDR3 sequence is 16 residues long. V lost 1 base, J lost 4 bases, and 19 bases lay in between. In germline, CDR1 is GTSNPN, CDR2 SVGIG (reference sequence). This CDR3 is CAWSGRASSEGYGYTF. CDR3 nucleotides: TGTGCCTGGAGTGGGCGGGCTTCCTCGGAAGGCTATGGCTACACCTTC.

The CDR3 protein is CSARTGTGGYGYTF. DNA for the CDR3: TGCAGTGCTAGGACCGGGACAGGGGGCTATGGCTACACCTTC. This chain connects TRBV20-1 to TRBJ1-2; the match to TRBD1 covers 11 bases. CDR1 is DFQATT, CDR2 SNEGSKA, per germline (reference sequence). This CDR3 comprises 14 residues. The J segment lost 4 bases and the V segment lost 3 bases, leaving 4 bases of the junction unmatched.

In DNA, the CDR3 is TGTGCCAGCAGCAAAGGGCAGGCCACAGATACGCAGTATTTT. It translates to CASSKGQATDTQYF. The V gene is TRBV21-1, the J gene TRBJ2-3. TRBV21-1 is flagged as a pseudogene. The CDR3 is made up of 14 amino acids.

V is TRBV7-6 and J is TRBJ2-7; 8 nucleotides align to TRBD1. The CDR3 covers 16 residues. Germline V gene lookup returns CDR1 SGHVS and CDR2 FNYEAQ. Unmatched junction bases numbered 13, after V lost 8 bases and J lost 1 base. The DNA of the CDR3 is TGTGCCAGCGTACATTTCTCCGGGACAGGTTCCTACGAGCAGTACTTC. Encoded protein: CASVHFSGTGSYEQYF.

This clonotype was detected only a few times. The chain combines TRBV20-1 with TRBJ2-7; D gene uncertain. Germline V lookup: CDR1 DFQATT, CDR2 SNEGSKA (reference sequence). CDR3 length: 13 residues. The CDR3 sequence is CSAQRGANYEQYF. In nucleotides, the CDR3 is TGCAGCGCCCAACGTGGCGCGAACTACGAGCAGTACTTC.

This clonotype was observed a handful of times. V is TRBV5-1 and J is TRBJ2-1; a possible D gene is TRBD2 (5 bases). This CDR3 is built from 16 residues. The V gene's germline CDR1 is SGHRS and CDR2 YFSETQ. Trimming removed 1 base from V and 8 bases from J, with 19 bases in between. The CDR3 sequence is CASSLLITGSSDEQFF. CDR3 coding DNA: TGCGCCAGCAGCTTGTTAATTACGGGGTCGTCGGATGAGCAGTTCTTC.